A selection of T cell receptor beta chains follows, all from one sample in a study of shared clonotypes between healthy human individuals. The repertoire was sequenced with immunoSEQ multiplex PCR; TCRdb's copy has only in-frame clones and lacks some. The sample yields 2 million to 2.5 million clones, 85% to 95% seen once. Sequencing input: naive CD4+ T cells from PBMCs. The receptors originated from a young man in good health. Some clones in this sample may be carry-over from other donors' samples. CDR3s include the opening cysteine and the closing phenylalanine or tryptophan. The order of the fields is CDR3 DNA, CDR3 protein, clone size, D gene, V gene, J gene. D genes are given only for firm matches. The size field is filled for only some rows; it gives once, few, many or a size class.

TGTGCCAGCTCACCCGTGGGGGGGTTCGCTGAAGCTTTCTTT	CASSPVGGFAEAFF	NA	NA	TRBV18	TRBJ1-1
TGTGCCAGCAGCTTAGAAAGACAGTACACCGGGGAGCTGTTTTTT	CASSLERQYTGELFF	NA	NA	TRBV7-8	TRBJ2-2
TGTGCCAGCAGTGAACTCTTACCAGCATCTAATGAAAAACTGTTTTTT	CASSELLPASNEKLFF	NA	NA	TRBV25-1	TRBJ1-4
TGCAGCGTTGAAGAGGGCCGAGAGATGTCCTACAATGAGCAGTTCTTC	CSVEEGREMSYNEQFF	once	NA	TRBV29-1	TRBJ2-1
TGTGCCAGCAGCCTCCCGGCTAGCAGGACCTACGAGCAGTACTTC	CASSLPASRTYEQYF	NA	NA	TRBV7-3	TRBJ2-7
TGTGCCAGCAGTCCGGACAGGGGTCGAGACGAGCAGTACTTC	CASSPDRGRDEQYF	NA	TRBD1	TRBV5-8	TRBJ2-7
TGCGCCAGCAGCTTGGGGGGCGATTACAATGAGCAGTTCTTC	CASSLGGDYNEQFF	NA	NA	TRBV5-1	TRBJ2-1
TGTGCCAGCAGTTTGTATCAGGACAGCCACGAGCAGTACTTC	CASSLYQDSHEQYF	NA	NA	TRBV28	TRBJ2-7
TGTGCCAGCAGTGGGACAGGGTCCTCCTACGAGCAGTACTTC	CASSGTGSSYEQYF	NA	TRBD1	TRBV2	TRBJ2-7
TGTGCCACCAGCAGAGTGGGGCAGGGCCGGGATGGCTACACCTTC	CATSRVGQGRDGYTF	NA	NA	TRBV15	TRBJ1-2
TGTGCCAGCAGCCAAGATATCCAGGGGGATCAGCCCCAGCATTTT	CASSQDIQGDQPQHF	NA	TRBD1	TRBV4-2	TRBJ1-5
TGTGCCAGCAGCGCCGGAGTAGACAGGGGGGTTGGCTACACCTTC	CASSAGVDRGVGYTF	NA	TRBD1	TRBV9	TRBJ1-2
TGTGCCAGCAGCTTGACCGGGACCTACGAGCAGTACTTC	CASSLTGTYEQYF	NA	NA	TRBV7-2	TRBJ2-7
TGTGCCAGCAGCTTAGTTTGGGGGGACACTGAAGCTTTCTTT	CASSLVWGDTEAFF	NA	NA	TRBV7-9	TRBJ1-1
TGTGCCAGCAGTTACGGGGACGCCCTACGACCGTACTTC	CASSYGDALRPYF	NA	NA	TRBV6-6	TRBJ2-7
TGTGCCAGCAGTTACTCGCCGGTTGGACGGTACGAGCAGTACTTC	CASSYSPVGRYEQYF	once	NA	TRBV6-5	TRBJ2-7
TGTGCCACCAGCAGAGACCTATATGGCTACACCTTC	CATSRDLYGYTF	NA	NA	TRBV15	TRBJ1-2
TGTGCCAGCAGCTTACTAGTGGGAGTTTACAATGAGCAGTTCTTC	CASSLLVGVYNEQFF	NA	NA	TRBV7-9	TRBJ2-1
TGCAGCGTTGAACGCTCCACCGGGGAGCTGTTTTTT	CSVERSTGELFF	NA	NA	TRBV29-1	TRBJ2-2
TGTGCCAGTAGAAAACAGATAACTAGCACAGATACGCAGTATTTT	CASRKQITSTDTQYF	NA	NA	TRBV19	TRBJ2-3
TGCGCCAGCAGCTTCGACAGTGGGACTCGGACTGAAGCTTTCTTT	CASSFDSGTRTEAFF	NA	NA	TRBV5-1	TRBJ1-1
TGTGCCAGCTCACCACAGGTGGATAATGAAAAACTGTTTTTT	CASSPQVDNEKLFF	few	NA	TRBV18	TRBJ1-4
TGTGCCAGCACCTCGGACGGAGCCTACGAGCAGTACTTC	CASTSDGAYEQYF	NA	NA	TRBV25-1	TRBJ2-7
TGTGCCAGCGCCCTTACAGGGTCCTTGCAGCCCCAGCATTTT	CASALTGSLQPQHF	NA	NA	TRBV25-1	TRBJ1-5
TGTGCCAGCAGCCCATTCGGGGGGGTAATGAACACTGAAGCTTTCTTT	CASSPFGGVMNTEAFF	NA	NA	TRBV7-3	TRBJ1-1
TGTGCCAGATGGGACAGGGAGGCGAACACCATATATTTT	CARWDREANTIYF	NA	TRBD1	TRBV2	TRBJ1-3
TGTGCCAGCAGTGACAGGGTCACGGGTGGCTACACCTTC	CASSDRVTGGYTF	NA	NA	TRBV25-1	TRBJ1-2
TGTGCCAGCAGTGATGGCGGGAGGTGGGCCGGGGAGCTGTTTTTT	CASSDGGRWAGELFF	once	TRBD2	TRBV2	TRBJ2-2
TGTGCCAGCAGCTTCGATAGCAATCAGCCCCAGCATTTT	CASSFDSNQPQHF	NA	NA	TRBV11-1	TRBJ1-5
TGCGCCAGCAGCGCGACTAGCGGGAGCCCCACCGGGGAGCTGTTTTTT	CASSATSGSPTGELFF	NA	TRBD2	TRBV5-1	TRBJ2-2
TGTGCCAGCAGTTACGAATCCGGGGGTAGAGGTGAAGCTTTCTTT	CASSYESGGRGEAFF	NA	NA	TRBV6-5	TRBJ1-1
TGTGCCAGCAGCCCCGGCCGAACCTGGCCCACAGATACGCAGTATTTT	CASSPGRTWPTDTQYF	NA	NA	TRBV7-3	TRBJ2-3
TGTGCCACGAGGACAGCGAATAGCAATCAGCCCCAGCATTTT	CATRTANSNQPQHF	NA	NA	TRBV10-3	TRBJ1-5
TGTGCCACCAGCAGAGCCGGCCAGGAGACCCAGTACTTC	CATSRAGQETQYF	NA	NA	TRBV15	TRBJ2-5
TGTGCCAGCAGCTCATCCTTGGGACTAGCGGTCAATGAGCAGTTCTTC	CASSSSLGLAVNEQFF	NA	TRBD2	TRBV7-2	TRBJ2-1
TGTGCCAGCAGCTTGGAACGGGCCTATAATTCACCCCTCCACTTT	CASSLERAYNSPLHF	once	NA	TRBV5-4	TRBJ1-6
TGTGCCAGCAGCCCCCGGAGGTCTACCTACAATGAGCAGTTCTTC	CASSPRRSTYNEQFF	NA	NA	TRBV6-5	TRBJ2-1
TGTGCCAGCAGCTTGGCCCCAGCGGGAGGGCCCTACGAGCAGTACTTC	CASSLAPAGGPYEQYF	NA	TRBD2	TRBV5-4	TRBJ2-7
TGCGCCAGCAGCTTGGTACAGGGAGGCACCGGGGAGCTGTTTTTT	CASSLVQGGTGELFF	NA	NA	TRBV5-1	TRBJ2-2
TGCAGCGTTGTTCCGGGACTAGCGGAAGGGGGGGCCAAAAACATTCAGTACTTC	CSVVPGLAEGGAKNIQYF	NA	TRBD2	TRBV29-1	TRBJ2-4
TGTGCCAGTAGATCCGGGACAGCAAACACCGGGGAGCTGTTTTTT	CASRSGTANTGELFF	once	TRBD1	TRBV19	TRBJ2-2
TGTGCCAGCAGCCGACCGGGACTAGTGAATGAGCAGTTCTTC	CASSRPGLVNEQFF	NA	TRBD2	TRBV5-4	TRBJ2-1
TGTGCCAGCAGCTTATGGTCTAGCGGGAGCACAGATACGCAGTATTTT	CASSLWSSGSTDTQYF	NA	TRBD2	TRBV7-2	TRBJ2-3
TGTGCCAGCTCCTGGGACAGGGACACAGATACGCAGTATTTT	CASSWDRDTDTQYF	NA	TRBD1	TRBV18	TRBJ2-3
TGCGCCAGCAGTGACGGTGGCTATGGCTACACCTTC	CASSDGGYGYTF	NA	NA	TRBV10-1	TRBJ1-2
TGTGCCAGCACCGTTAGGGGGGGTTCCCGTGGCTACACCTTC	CASTVRGGSRGYTF	NA	NA	TRBV6-1	TRBJ1-2
TGTGCCATCAGTGAGTCTCCGGGTTATCAGCCCCAGCATTTT	CAISESPGYQPQHF	few	NA	TRBV10-3	TRBJ1-5
TGCGCCAGCAGCCCTGACAAGAACTATGGCTACACCTTC	CASSPDKNYGYTF	NA	NA	TRBV5-1	TRBJ1-2
TGTGCCAGCAGCTTAGTGTCCCGCCAGGGGCTCACCAGACACGAGCAGTACTTC	CASSLVSRQGLTRHEQYF	NA	NA	TRBV7-8	TRBJ2-7
TGTGCCAGCAGACACACCGGGACAGGGAACTATGGCTACACCTTC	CASRHTGTGNYGYTF	NA	TRBD1	TRBV6-1	TRBJ1-2
TGTGCCAGCAGCCCCGACCCATGGACTAGCGGGACGCCTCGATCGGGTAATGAGCAGTTCTTC	CASSPDPWTSGTPRSGNEQFF	NA	TRBD2	TRBV7-3	TRBJ2-1
TGTGCCAGCAGAAACCCTCGAAACAAGCAGTACTTC	CASRNPRNKQYF	NA	NA	TRBV28	TRBJ2-7